This is a list of T cell receptor beta chains from one sample in a study of cytomegalovirus exposure and HLA in healthy donors. Profiling relied on immunoSEQ multiplex PCR, and the TCRdb table lists in-frame clones only, not all of them. The sample lists about 190,000 clones, roughly 80% seen once, with roughly 6.5% in the top ten. The sequenced sample consisted of PBMCs. The receptors were sampled from a man between 18 and 35 years old in good health and CMV-seropositive. The CDR3 runs from the conserved cysteine through the conserved F or W. The D gene is left open where the match is weak. Some rows mark clone size as missing; the rest say once, few, many or name a class of expanded clone.

cdr3_aa	cdr3_nt	j_call	clone_size	d_call	v_call
CAWSVPSGSSYNEQFF	TGTGCCTGGAGTGTTCCGAGCGGGAGCTCCTACAATGAGCAGTTCTTC	TRBJ2-1	-	TRBD2	TRBV30
CAWKGTRNTQYF	TGTGCCTGGAAGGGGACTAGGAATACGCAGTATTTT	TRBJ2-3	-	TRBD2	TRBV30
CASGTGGGNQPQHF	TGTGCCAGCGGGACCGGAGGGGGCAATCAGCCCCAGCATTTT	TRBJ1-5	-	-	TRBV6-5
CASSFVETQYF	TGTGCCAGCAGTTTCGTTGAGACCCAGTACTTC	TRBJ2-5	-	-	TRBV28
CASSQGLAGGEEIF	TGCGCCAGCAGCCAAGGCCTAGCGGGAGGGGAGGAGATCTTC	TRBJ2-1	-	TRBD2	TRBV4-1
CATSREGADTQYF	TGTGCCACCAGCAGAGAAGGGGCAGATACGCAGTATTTT	TRBJ2-3	-	-	TRBV15
CASSIGLDRTSYEQYF	TGTGCCAGTAGTATAGGTTTGGACAGGACGTCCTACGAGCAGTACTTC	TRBJ2-7	-	TRBD1	TRBV19
CASSISWSSYNEQFF	TGTGCCAGTAGTATCTCCTGGAGCTCCTACAATGAGCAGTTCTTC	TRBJ2-1	-	-	TRBV19
CASSVGGVEETQYF	TGTGCCAGCAGCGTGGGAGGGGTTGAGGAGACCCAGTACTTC	TRBJ2-5	-	TRBD2	TRBV7-9
CASSLARGVHTDTQYF	TGTGCCAGCAGCTTAGCGCGGGGTGTTCACACAGATACGCAGTATTTT	TRBJ2-3	-	-	TRBV7-9
CAWSRLARAYNEQFF	TGTGCCTGGAGCCGGCTAGCCCGGGCCTACAATGAGCAGTTCTTC	TRBJ2-1	-	-	TRBV30
CASFGTTNTEAFF	TGTGCCTCATTCGGGACTACCAACACTGAAGCTTTCTTT	TRBJ1-1	-	-	TRBV6-5
CASRPLDDRGETQYF	TGTGCCAGCAGGCCCCTGGACGACCGGGGAGAGACCCAGTACTTC	TRBJ2-5	-	-	TRBV28
CASSQSGQSYEQYF	TGTGCCAGCAGCCAATCCGGACAGAGCTACGAGCAGTACTTC	TRBJ2-7	medium-sized	-	TRBV4-2
CASSQLGGRTGELFF	TGTGCCAGCAGTCAATTAGGCGGGCGGACCGGGGAGCTGTTTTTT	TRBJ2-2	-	-	TRBV27
CASSPGAGKGRYEQYF	TGTGCCAGCAGCCCCGGCGCAGGGAAAGGTCGGTACGAGCAGTACTTC	TRBJ2-7	-	-	TRBV9
CASSQGGSTDTQYF	TGCGCCAGCAGCCAAGGAGGGAGCACAGATACGCAGTATTTT	TRBJ2-3	once	-	TRBV4-3